The source of this T cell receptor (beta chain) is a study of regulatory T cells in long-lasting Graves disease. Regarding time point: newly diagnosed GD, antithyroid drugs for less than 3 months. RNA extracted from PBMCs served as the sequencing template. The germline gives CDR1 SGHVS, CDR2 FQNEAQ. The CDR3 sequence is 14 residues long. The germline V and J ends were trimmed by 3 bases and 5 bases, with 13 bases remaining between them. Findings and caveats of the study: Accuracy was possibly reduced by small sample size.

Regarding this clonotype: Its specificity is not known.

To make TCR beta libraries, researchers used iRepertoire HTBI primers and Arm-PCR of CDR3 regions. TCRdb called the multiplex PCR reads again in MiXCR, with one record for every CDR3 protein. The top ten clones hold 17% of a sample with around 460,000 distinct CDR3 sequences, roughly 15% of them seen once. The data also belong to a second study, concerning T cells in Graves' hyperthyroidism and ophthalmopathy. Per that study: Median prediction lead before ophthalmopathy onset was 5 to 7.5 months with the model.

The TCR comes from a woman aged 45-59 years with Graves disease. Source: peripheral blood mononuclear cells (PBMCs), taken at new diagnosis, from a patient treated with antithyroid drugs. The V and J genes are TRBV7-8 and TRBJ2-5; a weak D match, TRBD1 (6 bases). The CDR3 coding sequence is TGTGCCAGCAGCTTCAAGGGACATAGGGAGACCCAGTACTTC. It specifies CASSFKGHRETQYF.